The entry below describes one T cell receptor beta chain. The source of the sample is a study of CD8 T cells in acute hepatitis C reinfection. Study-level background: Sequences come from NS3-1073-specific CD8+ T cells, during acute infection and after clearance.

TCRdb's table, derived via immunoSEQ multiplex PCR, lists solely in-frame clones and lacks some. The sample lists approximately 40,000 clones, approximately 83% occurring once. Time point defined: naive CD8 control sorted from an acute-time-point sample. The clonotype comes from a woman aged 18-30 years who spontaneously cleared hepatitis C infection. Sequencing was performed on naive CD8+ T cells from PBMCs.

CDR3 DNA: TGTGCCAGCAGCGCAAACCGACTAGCGGGGAGAATTGTTGATACGCAGTATTTT. Protein: CASSANRLAGRIVDTQYF. The chain carries TRBV9 and TRBJ2-3; TRBD2 matches 11 bases. Germline loops: CDR1 SGDLS, CDR2 YYNGEE. This CDR3 comprises 18 residues. V lost 3 bases and J lost 6; bases outside the gene matches: 15.